The sequence of this TCR beta chain was determined in a study of CXCR3 chemokines and chemotherapy response in bladder cancer. The CDR3 loop spans 13 amino acids. The V end was cut by 6 bases, the J end by 3 bases, with 9 bases between. CDR1 is MNHEY and CDR2 is SVGEGT in the germline V gene. There are many counts of this clonotype. MiXCR was run by TCRdb on the PCR reads, yielding one entry per CDR3 protein. The sample lists about 8,100 distinct CDR3 sequences, roughly 12% occurring once. Collection of the sample occurred from a patient whose treatment included neoadjuvant chemotherapy. This chain connects TRBV6-2 or TRBV6-3 to TRBJ1-5, with D hard to call. This clonotype originated in a human donor with bladder cancer that responded to neoadjuvant chemotherapy. The CDR3 coding sequence is TGTGCCAGCAGCACAGCCCCCAATCAGCCCCAGCATTTT. It yields the protein CASSTAPNQPQHF.